The present T cell receptor beta chain was sequenced within a study of Tregs in tolerant kidney transplant recipients. Findings of the study overall: The most relevant donor-specific Treg TCRbeta repertoire apparently came from expansion with activated donor B cells.

TCRdb's copy holds only in-frame clones and misses some; the assay was immunoSEQ multiplex PCR. The sample shows about 94,000 clones, roughly 93% of them seen only once. V was cut by 6 bases and J by 5 bases, with 14 bases left in between. Germline loops: CDR1 SGHTA, CDR2 FQGNSA. CDR3 length equals 13 residues. For this clone: The antigen is undetermined.

Unstimulated Tregs (CD4+CD25+CD127-) and CD4+CD25- non-Tregs were sorted from PBMCs. This TCR was sampled from a human donor who received a combined kidney and bone marrow transplant. V usage is TRBV7-2 and J usage is TRBJ2-7; possibly TRBD1 for D (5 bases). The source material was CD4+ T cells from blood, sampled before the transplant. The CDR3 DNA reads as TGTGCCAGCAGACTTCAGGGATTTCACGAGCAGTACTTC. Its translation is CASRLQGFHEQYF.